The present entry profiles one TCR beta chain with its context. The antigen is not known. The sample belongs to a study of T cell responses to AZD1222 COVID-19 vaccine. About the research overall: Combined were second doses at about 4 or about 12 weeks.

The germline V gene has CDR1 SNHLY and CDR2 FYNNEI. The length of the CDR3 is 18 residues. V trimming: 5 bases; J trimming: 7 bases; junction bases outside the gene matches: 13. Regarding the study as a whole: Across the whole spike, CD4 TCRs peaked at regions 160-218 and 743-854. A mostly white British donor set with more females was recruited, and clonal diversity was possibly underestimated.

The method was immunoSEQ multiplex PCR; TCRdb's version includes in-frame clones alone and lacks a portion of them. The sample lists 63,000 or so clones; less than 90% were seen once. The rearrangement joins TRBV2 to TRBJ2-2, with 13 nucleotides matching TRBD2. This receptor was identified in an adult in good health. Here the sequenced sample was peripheral blood, taken on day 0 of AZD1222 vaccination. The CDR3 sequence: CASSKTMRLAGGLGELFF. CDR3 coding DNA: TGTGCCAGCAGTAAAACTATGAGACTAGCGGGGGGCCTCGGGGAGCTGTTTTTT.